A single count supports the clone carrying this T cell receptor (beta chain). RNA amounts of 0.5 to 1 ug underwent reverse transcription with random hexamers. Amplification of TCR beta CDR3 spanned 54 Vbeta and 13 Jbeta via immunoSEQ multiplex PCR. TCRdb re-called the immunoSEQ multiplex PCR reads through MiXCR, storing one row per CDR3 protein. The data contain roughly 130,000 distinct CDR3 sequences, about 95% of them singletons. These data come from a study of CD8 T cells in Susac syndrome. Sequencing targeted TCR beta in blood CD8+ and CD4+ T cells. Trimming at V came to 5 bases and at J to 4 bases, leaving 14 bases not matched to a gene. The CDR3 has 17 amino acids. Looked up from germline, CDR1 is SQVTM and CDR2 is ANQGSEA.

The chain is built from TRBV29-1 and TRBJ2-5; 12 bases agree with TRBD2. This sequence was found in a human donor with multiple sclerosis. The sample comprised CD4+ T cells from PBMCs. The CDR3 DNA is TGCAGCGTTCTCGGACGGAGGACTAGCGGGAATCGAGAGACCCAGTACTTC. Protein sequence: CSVLGRRTSGNRETQYF.